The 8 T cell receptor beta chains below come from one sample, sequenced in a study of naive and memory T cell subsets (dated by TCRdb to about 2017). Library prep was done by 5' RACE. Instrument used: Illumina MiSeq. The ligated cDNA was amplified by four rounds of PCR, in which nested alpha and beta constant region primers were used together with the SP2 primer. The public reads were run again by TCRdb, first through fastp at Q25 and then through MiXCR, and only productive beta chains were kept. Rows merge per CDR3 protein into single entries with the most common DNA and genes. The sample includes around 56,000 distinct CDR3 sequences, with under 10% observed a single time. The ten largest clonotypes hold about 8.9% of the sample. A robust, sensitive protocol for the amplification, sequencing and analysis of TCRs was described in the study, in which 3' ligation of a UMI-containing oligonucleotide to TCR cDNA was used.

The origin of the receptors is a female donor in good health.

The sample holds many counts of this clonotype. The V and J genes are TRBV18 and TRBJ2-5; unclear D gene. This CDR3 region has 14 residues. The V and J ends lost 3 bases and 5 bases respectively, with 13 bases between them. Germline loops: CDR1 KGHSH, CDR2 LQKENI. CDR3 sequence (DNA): TGTGCCAGCTCACCCAAGGACGGAACGGAGACCCAGTACTTC. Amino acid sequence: CASSPKDGTETQYF.

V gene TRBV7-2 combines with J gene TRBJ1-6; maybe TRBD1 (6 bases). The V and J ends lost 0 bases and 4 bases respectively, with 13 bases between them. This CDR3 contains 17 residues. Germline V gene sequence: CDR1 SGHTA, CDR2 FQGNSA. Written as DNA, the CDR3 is TGTGCCAGCAGCTTAGCAAGGACAGTTGAATATAATTCACCCCTCCACTTT. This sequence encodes CASSLARTVEYNSPLHF.

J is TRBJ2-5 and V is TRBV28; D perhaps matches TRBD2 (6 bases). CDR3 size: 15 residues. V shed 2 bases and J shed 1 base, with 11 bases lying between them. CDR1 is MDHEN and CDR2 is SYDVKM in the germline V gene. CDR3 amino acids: CASSLGGAGQETQYF. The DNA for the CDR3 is TGTGCCAGCAGTTTAGGAGGGGCGGGCCAAGAGACCCAGTACTTC.

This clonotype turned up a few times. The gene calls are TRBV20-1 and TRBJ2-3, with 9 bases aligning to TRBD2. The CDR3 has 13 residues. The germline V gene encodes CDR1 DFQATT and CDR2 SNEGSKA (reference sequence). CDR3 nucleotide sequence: TGCTTACTGCGGGGGGGCAGCACAGATACGCAGTATTTT. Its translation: CLLRGGSTDTQYF.

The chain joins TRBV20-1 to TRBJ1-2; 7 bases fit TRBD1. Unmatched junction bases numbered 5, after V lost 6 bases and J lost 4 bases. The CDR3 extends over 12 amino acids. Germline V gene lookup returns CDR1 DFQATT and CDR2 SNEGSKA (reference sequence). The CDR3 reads CSASNRGYGYTF. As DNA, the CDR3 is TGCAGTGCGAGTAACAGGGGCTATGGCTACACCTTC.

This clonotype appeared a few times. The CDR3 DNA follows: TGTGCCAGCAGCTCCTATGACAGTTCAAACATTCAGTACTTC. This translates into CASSSYDSSNIQYF. The rearrangement joins TRBV7-9 to TRBJ2-4, with D perhaps TRBD1 (5 bases). CDR3 length: 14 amino acids. Between the trimmed V and J ends, which lost 4 bases and 6 bases, there was a span of 13 bases. Per the germline V gene, CDR1 is SEHNR and CDR2 is FQNEAQ (reference sequence).

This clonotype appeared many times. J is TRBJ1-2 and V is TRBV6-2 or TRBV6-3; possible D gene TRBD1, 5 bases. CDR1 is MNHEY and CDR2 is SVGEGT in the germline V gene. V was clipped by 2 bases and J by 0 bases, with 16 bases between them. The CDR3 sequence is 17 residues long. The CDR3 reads CASSYGGRTLANYGYTF. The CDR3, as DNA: TGTGCCAGCAGTTACGGGGGACGGACCTTAGCTAACTATGGCTACACCTTC.

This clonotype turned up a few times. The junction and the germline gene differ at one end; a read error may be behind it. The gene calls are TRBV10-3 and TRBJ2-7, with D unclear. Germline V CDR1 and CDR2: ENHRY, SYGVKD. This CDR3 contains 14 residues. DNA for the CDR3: TGTGCCATCAGTGAAGGGCAGACAACCCTCCTTGCTAACTTC. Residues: CAISEGQTTLLANF.